Reported below is one T cell receptor (beta chain). What this receptor recognizes is not known. Per-nucleotide qualities are absent, and no much larger clonotype sits a single base away. The immunoSEQ hsTCRB assay version 4 in survey mode was used to sequence TCRbeta repertoires from genomic DNA. For TCRbeta sequencing, genomic DNA was diluted to 10 ng/uL, and up to roughly 1 ug was used per sample. The authors' pipeline ran thus. TCRbeta data were analyzed in ImmunoSeq Analyzer 3.0, with diversity computed on productive nucleotide rearrangements. Lower-bound TCR diversity was estimated with the improved Chao index, and clonality with the Gini coefficient using the Immunarch R package. Nucleotide rearrangements that differed but encoded the same CDR3beta amino acid sequence were counted as separate clonotypes. Differential abundance analysis found TCRbeta sequences that were significantly enriched in antigen-responding cells compared with anti-CD3/anti-CD28-activated cells. GLIPH2 grouped TCRs by predicted peptide-MHC specificity, both within each participant and across combined participant data sets. TCRdb mirrors the immuneACCESS table, restricted to in-frame sequences. Some clones are absent from its copies; in checked studies, under half trace to an unresolved V gene, and the reason for the others is unknown. The V and J calls and clone size were taken over from that table, and D and trimming were inferred from the DNA. This sample gives 40,000 to 55,000 clones in total; about 80% of them show up just once. The ten top clones hold 3% of the sample.

These data originate in a study of persistence of HIV-infected CD4 T cells (dated by TCRdb to 2018 to 2020). For context, the study as a whole: CMV- and HIV-1 Gag-responding CD4+ T cells were isolated from ART-treated individuals so that antigen-driven clonal expansion of HIV-1-infected cells could be examined. In the cross-participant TCR cluster analysis, fewer than ten participants were included for CMV and over five participants were included for Gag. Proviral sequencing was used to assess clonality among infected cells, whereas TCRbeta sequencing gauged the clonality of all cells within each sorted population. Peripheral blood samples of up to about 200 mL were taken at multiple time points, with the exception of a couple of participants who underwent leukapheresis at a single time point. Suppressive ART had been received by participants for a median of roughly eight years.

This specimen's treatment or condition label, per the study, means: suppressive antiretroviral therapy. Lysates of CMV-infected fibroblasts were used at 10 ug/mL for cell stimulation. Memory populations depleted of antigen-responding cells were obtained by sorting nonresponding CD40L-negative CD69-negative CD45RO-high memory CD4+ T cells. Participants were HIV-1-infected adults who started suppressive ART during chronic infection. Plasma HIV-1 RNA had been undetectable (below 50 copies/mL) in participants for at least 4 years. To be included, participants needed a CD4+ T cell count above 400 cells/uL and a positive CMV serology. Before stimulation, PBMCs were isolated using density centrifugation and then depleted of CD8+ T cells. CD8-depleted PBMCs were stimulated for approximately 18 hours with anti-CD28/CD49d costimulation, CD40-blocking antibody and enfuvirtide to prevent new infections. Cell sorting was done on a Beckman Coulter MoFlo Legacy or XDP sorter, and dead cells were excluded with propidium iodide. The QIAamp DNA Mini Kit was used for genomic DNA extraction from samples above one million cells, and the Quick-DNA Microprep Kit was used otherwise.

The full study reports these points: Degenerate expanded CDR3beta sequences were enriched in antigen-responding cells, suggesting convergent selection of CD4+ responses to CMV and Gag. Within the same sorted populations, TCR oligoclonality correlated with proviral oligoclonality. Only a small number of individuals took part in the study, and the range of antigens tested was limited. Because the TCR analyses were done in bulk, restricting them to just the rare CMV-responding cells that actually carried HIV-1 proviruses was not possible. TCRbeta richness in CMV- and Gag-responding cells was significantly lower than in anti-CD3/anti-CD28-responding cells; CMV-responding cells had higher oligoclonality than CD3/CD28-stimulated and Gag-responding cells.

The germline V gene yields SQVTM for CDR1 and ANQGSEA for CDR2. Counted from cysteine to phenylalanine, this CDR3 has 15 amino acids. The read is trimmed to its CDR3 DNA, 45 bases read in frame from base 1. V is reduced by 4 bases and J by 0 bases, leaving a spacing of 15 bases between them. The source material was CD4+ T cells sorted from PBMCs after approximately 19-hour stimulation, sampled from a patient who received antiretroviral therapy. According to the study, the label for this sample's cell subset or site signals: CD40L-CD69- CD45RO-high memory CD4 T cells not responding to CMV lysate. The origin of this receptor is an adult man with HIV who was CMV-seropositive. The chain is encoded by TRBV29-1 joined to TRBJ1-1; the D gene assignment is ambiguous. The DNA sequence follows: TGCAGCGTTGCCTTTAGAGGGCTTATGAACACTGAAGCTTTCTTT. This gives the protein CSVAFRGLMNTEAFF.